The 7 T cell receptor beta chains below all came from one sample that was sequenced in a study of T cells after yellow fever vaccination. TCRdb ran MiXCR on the 5' RACE reads and lists one entry per CDR3 protein. The table has a few hundred thousand distinct CDR3 sequences, about 8.3% seen once. Specimen: PBMCs, collected about 49 days after the first yellow fever vaccination. The receptors here all came from a man between 18 and 35 years old who received the YFV17D yellow fever vaccine.

This clonotype has only a few counts. CDR3 protein: CASRRGGGRTTEAFF. The CDR3 region has the DNA TGTGCCAGCAGACGCGGGGGGGGAAGGACAACTGAAGCTTTCTTT. V gene TRBV5-4 combines with J gene TRBJ1-1; a possible D gene is TRBD1 (5 bases). The V and J ends lost 5 bases and 5 bases respectively, with 19 bases between them. The CDR3 runs to 15 residues. Germline CDR1 and CDR2: SGHNT and YYREEE (reference sequence).

In its sample, this clonotype was seen a few times. The genes are TRBV5-1 and TRBJ2-7, with 9 bases matching TRBD1. With V trimmed by 3 bases and J by 6 bases, 7 bases remained unmatched. This CDR3 contains 14 residues. From germline, CDR1 is SGHRS and CDR2 YFSETQ. The CDR3 reads CASSSGTGISEQYF. The DNA of the CDR3 is TGCGCCAGCAGCTCCGGGACAGGGATTAGCGAGCAGTACTTC.

This clonotype was seen a few times. The chain combines TRBV11-2 with TRBJ2-6; D tentatively reads TRBD1 or TRBD2 (5 bases each). V was clipped by 11 bases and J by 0 bases, with 14 bases between them. Germline CDR1 and CDR2: SGHAT and FQNNGV. The CDR3 is made up of 15 amino acids. CDR3 sequence (DNA): TGTGCCGGCCGGGGCCTACGCTCTGGGGCCAACGTCCTGACTTTC. It specifies CAGRGLRSGANVLTF.

This clonotype has at least ten counts. The rearrangement uses TRBV7-9 and TRBJ2-7, with D perhaps being TRBD1 or TRBD2 (5 bases each). The CDR3 extends over 13 amino acids. V was shortened by 3 bases and J by 5 bases, with 11 bases between the two germline ends. CDR1 and CDR2 (germline): SEHNR, FQNEAQ (reference sequence). This CDR3 reads CASSLGVLDEQYF. CDR3 in DNA: TGTGCCAGCAGCTTGGGGGTATTGGACGAGCAGTACTTC.

In its sample, this clonotype was seen a few times. The V call is TRBV7-9, the J call TRBJ2-5, with TRBD1 matching over 11 bases. In germline, CDR1 is SEHNR, CDR2 FQNEAQ (reference sequence). This CDR3 has 17 residues. The trim removed 3 bases at V and 1 base at J, leaving 7 bases unmatched. DNA for the CDR3: TGTGCCAGCAGCTTCGGACAGGGGGCACGAACCCAAGAGACCCAGTACTTC. Translating it yields CASSFGQGARTQETQYF.

Ten or more counts support this clonotype. This CDR3 reads CASRPGLVYEQFF. In DNA, the CDR3 is TGTGCCAGCAGACCGGGACTAGTCTATGAGCAGTTCTTC. The V and J genes are TRBV6-1 and TRBJ2-1, with 8 bases that match TRBD2. The CDR3 is made up of 13 amino acids. V lost 6 bases and J lost 8; bases outside the gene matches: 6. From germline, CDR1 is MNHNS and CDR2 SASEGT.

This chain links TRBV7-9 with TRBJ1-5; possible D gene TRBD1, 5 bases. Trimming shortened V by 1 base and J by 4 bases, and 17 bases separated the two germline ends. CDR1 is SEHNR, CDR2 FQNEAQ, per germline (reference sequence). The CDR3 totals 17 residues. CDR3 in amino acids: CASSLEGWQGGNQPQHF. CDR3 in DNA: TGTGCCAGCAGCTTAGAGGGGTGGCAGGGAGGGAATCAGCCCCAGCATTTT. Looking up the rest from reference TRBV7-9 and TRBJ1-5 gives the full variable domain: DTGVSQNPRHKITKRGQNVTFRCDPISEHNRLYWYRQTLGQGPEFLTYFQNEAQLEKSRLLSDRFSAERPKGSFSTLEIQRTEQGDSAMYLCASSLEGWQGGNQPQHFGDGTRLSIL.